This paragraph covers one T cell receptor beta chain sequence. The antigen is unknown. This sample stems from a study of T cell responses to AZD1222 COVID-19 vaccine. Study-level findings and limits: Two AZD1222 doses significantly raised spike-specific TCR breadth and depth over controls. Clonal diversity was possibly underestimated, and white British individuals and females predominated among donors. Just a handful of AZD1222 recipients tested seropositive at baseline.

TCRdb keeps only in-frame clones here, not all; method: immunoSEQ multiplex PCR. The table has 90,000 or so clones, roughly 89% seen once. The CDR3 is 16 residues long. CDR1 is SGHRS and CDR2 is YFSETQ in the germline V gene. The V gene end was trimmed by 4 bases and the J gene end by 9 bases; junction bases not matched to a gene: 10. The receptor was isolated from an adult in good health. The specimen was peripheral blood, collected on day 0 of AZD1222 vaccination. The gene calls are TRBV5-1 and TRBJ2-1; TRBD2 aligns across 13 bases. The CDR3 sequence: CASSLNPGTSGTEQFF. DNA of the CDR3: TGCGCCAGCAGCCTCAACCCTGGGACTAGCGGGACTGAGCAGTTCTTC.